This TCR beta chain was recovered during a study of blood T cell repertoires in COVID-19. Across the study: Acute and convalescent COVID-19 samples came from the United States, Italy and Spain. Sample material is recorded as cDNA or gDNA derived from T cells, B-cell-depleted T cells, or PBMCs.

The method was immunoSEQ multiplex PCR; TCRdb's version includes in-frame clones alone and lacks a portion of them. The repertoire holds a few hundred thousand clones, with around 85% as singletons. The V gene's germline CDR1 is SGDLS and CDR2 YYNGEE. Trimming stripped 1 base from V and 2 bases from J, with 9 bases between. The CDR3 covers 14 residues. The chain has TRBV9 and TRBJ1-1; D is perhaps TRBD1 (5 bases). The source of this sequence is a woman in her late teens or twenties with acute or convalescent COVID-19. The sequenced material came from peripheral blood. The CDR3 spells CASSVYDRNTEAFF. The CDR3 DNA reads as TGTGCCAGCAGCGTATATGACAGAAACACTGAAGCTTTCTTT.